This TCR beta chain comes out of a study of T cells of healthy individuals (dated by TCRdb to the late 2010s). The library was obtained by 5' RACE. The sample was run on an Illumina MiSeq. The raw public reads went through TCRdb reprocessing: fastp at Q25, MiXCR clone calling, in-frame beta chains kept. Duplicate CDR3 protein sequences are folded into a single record with the most common DNA and genes. This sample has approximately 52,000 distinct CDR3 sequences in its table, and approximately 15% of those were observed once. Jointly, the top ten make up about 16% of the sample. The table lists this clonotype with a few counts. Its antigen specificity is not known. It has no much larger one-base neighbor in the sample; base qualities were not kept. V gives up 5 bases and J gives up 3 bases, and the segment between their germline ends measures 11 bases. The germline V gene supplies CDR1 SGDLS and CDR2 YYNGEE. Including the terminal cysteine and phenylalanine, the CDR3 comprises 14 residues. Kept here is only the CDR3 DNA, which spans 42 bases and is read in frame from base 1.

The TCR sequence derives from a human donor in good health. The rearrangement combines TRBV9 with TRBJ1-4; the D gene is possibly TRBD1, with 5 bases matching. At the DNA level, the sequence is TGTGCCAGCAGTGGGGGGGGATCTAATGAAAAACTGTTTTTT. The encoded protein is CASSGGGSNEKLFF.